One sample yielded the 26 T cell receptor beta chains listed below, sequenced in a study of blood T cell repertoires in COVID-19. Profiled with immunoSEQ multiplex PCR; TCRdb holds only in-frame clones, not every one. The table has fewer than 350,000 clones, approximately 86% seen once. Material for sequencing was PBMCs or T cells enriched from blood (not recorded which). The receptors originated from a young woman who had recovered from COVID-19.

This chain connects TRBV30 to TRBJ1-1, with D possibly matching TRBD1 (6 bases). Germline V gene lookup returns CDR1 GTSNPN and CDR2 SVGIG (reference sequence). This CDR3 region has 11 residues. The CDR3 DNA reads TGTGGGACAGCGATGAACACTGAAGCTTTCTTT. This sequence encodes CGTAMNTEAFF.

The chain recombines TRBV19 with TRBJ1-2; D unresolved. The CDR3 has 13 amino acids. V lost 4 bases to trimming and J lost 5 bases, with 11 bases between them. Germline-derived CDR1 and CDR2 are LNHDA and SQIVND (reference sequence). The CDR3 reads CASSSPGRYGYTF. CDR3 bases: TGTGCCAGTAGTAGTCCCGGTCGATATGGCTACACCTTC.

This chain joins TRBV30 and TRBJ2-4; D is possibly TRBD2 (5 bases). The CDR3 runs to 13 residues. The V and J ends lost 0 bases and 6 bases respectively, with 9 bases between them. CDR1 is GTSNPN, CDR2 SVGIG, per germline (reference sequence). The CDR3 coding sequence is TGTGCCTGGAGTGTAAATGGGAGAAACATTCAGTACTTC. It translates to CAWSVNGRNIQYF.

The chain is built from TRBV27 and TRBJ2-7, with 8 bases fitting TRBD2. V shed 6 bases and J 6 bases; nucleotides not matched to a gene: 4. This CDR3 spans 12 amino acids. The germline gives CDR1 MNHEY, CDR2 SMNVEV (reference sequence). The CDR3 nucleotides read TGTGCCAGCAGGAATCTAGCGGGCGAGCAGTACTTC. Protein: CASRNLAGEQYF.

This clone was detected a few times. This rearrangement joins TRBV5-1 to TRBJ1-3; D might be TRBD1 (6 bases). V was pared by 4 bases and J by 0 bases, with 14 bases between. CDR1 is SGHRS, CDR2 YFSETQ, per germline. The CDR3 is made up of 16 amino acids. The CDR3 nucleotides read TGCGCCAGCAGCATTGGACAGTCCTACTCTGGAAACACCATATATTTT. Protein sequence: CASSIGQSYSGNTIYF.

This clone was seen once. V is TRBV7-2 and J is TRBJ1-5, with D possibly TRBD1 on 5 matching bases. V was clipped by 5 bases and J by 5 bases, with 13 bases between them. Germline-derived CDR1 and CDR2 are SGHTA and FQGNSA. This CDR3 contains 14 residues. This chain's CDR3 is CASSPDREDQPQHF. The CDR3 nucleotides are TGTGCCAGCAGCCCTGACAGAGAGGATCAGCCCCAGCATTTT.

The rearrangement uses TRBV5-1 and TRBJ2-5, with D perhaps TRBD2 (6 bases). The CDR3 extends over 16 amino acids. V shed 2 bases and J shed 5 bases, with 19 bases lying between them. CDR1 SGHRS and CDR2 YFSETQ come from the germline V gene. The CDR3, as DNA: TGCGCCAGCAGCTTCTCTCCGGGACTCGGGGTGGAGACCCAGTACTTC. Its protein is CASSFSPGLGVETQYF.

The V call is TRBV21-1, the J call TRBJ2-4; TRBD1 was called by the table and not checked on the DNA. TRBV21-1 corresponds to a pseudogene. The CDR3 has 16 amino acids. CDR3 residues: CASRRDSVIAKNIQYF. The CDR3, as DNA: TGTGCCAGCAGGAGGGACAGTGTGATAGCCAAAAACATTCAGTACTTC.

The chain couples TRBV19 to TRBJ1-4; D possibly corresponds to TRBD1 (6 bases). Germline CDR1 and CDR2: LNHDA and SQIVND (reference sequence). This CDR3 region has 16 residues. The V and J ends lost 5 bases and 8 bases respectively, with 21 bases between them. In nucleotides, the CDR3 is TGTGCCAGTAGTGCTGGACAGTTTTTGGGAGGGGAAAAACTGTTTTTT. This sequence encodes CASSAGQFLGGEKLFF.

The chain uses TRBV4-1 and TRBJ1-1, with no clear D. Trimming shortened V by 0 bases and J by 4 bases, and 9 bases separated the two germline ends. The CDR3 extends over 14 amino acids. Germline assignment: CDR1 MGHRA and CDR2 YSYEKL. The DNA for the CDR3 is TGCGCCAGCAGCCAAGATTGGGAGGCCACTGAAGCTTTCTTT. This codes for CASSQDWEATEAFF.

The chain has TRBV27 and TRBJ2-1; tentatively, D is TRBD1 (5 bases). Trimming left V 5 bases short and J 9 bases short, with 17 bases between. The CDR3 has 14 residues. The germline V gene encodes CDR1 MNHEY and CDR2 SMNVEV (reference sequence). CDR3 DNA sequence: TGTGCCAGCAGTCGGCAGGGAATATTTGGTGAGCAGTTCTTC. Its translation is CASSRQGIFGEQFF.

The chain uses TRBV25-1 and TRBJ2-7; tentative D call: TRBD2 (7 bases). There are 15 residues in the CDR3. V lost 1 base to trimming and J lost 0 bases, with 10 bases between them. In germline, CDR1 is MGHDK, CDR2 SYGVNS. The CDR3 loop is CASSEWGGPSYEQYF. In DNA form, the CDR3 reads TGTGCCAGCAGTGAATGGGGGGGCCCCTCCTACGAGCAGTACTTC.

The DNA for the CDR3 is TGTGCCAGCAGCTTCGTCCTTGGGAGAGCGGATAATTCACCCCTCCACTTT. Amino acid sequence: CASSFVLGRADNSPLHF. The chain employs TRBV5-8 and TRBJ1-6; the D is unclear. Germline V gene sequence: CDR1 SGHTS, CDR2 YDEGEE. Trimming stripped 2 bases from V and 5 bases from J, with 17 bases between. The CDR3 is 17 amino acids.

The genes are TRBV27 and TRBJ2-1, with TRBD2 matching 11 bases. The CDR3 spans 16 residues. CDR1 and CDR2 (germline): MNHEY, SMNVEV (reference sequence). Losses at the gene ends were 3 bases for V and 6 bases for J; bases not matched to a gene: 7. The DNA of the CDR3 is TGTGCCAGCAGTTTTGGGCGACTAGCGGGGATCAATGAGCAGTTCTTC. The encoded protein is CASSFGRLAGINEQFF.

The V call is TRBV28, the J call TRBJ1-6; 8 bases agree with TRBD1. The germline V gene has CDR1 MDHEN and CDR2 SYDVKM. V was pared by 6 bases and J by 7 bases, with 11 bases of the junction left unmatched. The CDR3 covers 16 residues. The CDR3: CASRPAADRVNSPLHF. In nucleotides, the CDR3 is TGTGCCAGCAGACCTGCCGCGGACAGGGTAAATTCACCCCTCCACTTT.

The chain links TRBV28 to TRBJ1-1; 7 bases match TRBD1. The V segment lost 3 bases and the J segment 3 bases; nucleotides outside the gene matches: 7. Germline assignment: CDR1 MDHEN and CDR2 SYDVKM. The CDR3 length is 15 residues. CDR3 in DNA: TGTGCCAGCAGTTTCAACTTCAGGGGGGACACTGAAGCTTTCTTT. This sequence encodes CASSFNFRGDTEAFF.

This clone was detected only once. This chain uses TRBV7-3 with TRBJ1-1; D may be TRBD1 (5 bases). This CDR3 is built from 17 residues. Germline CDR1 reads SGHTA; CDR2 reads FQGTGA. Trimming pared 2 bases from V and 0 bases from J, leaving 16 bases between. CDR3 loop: CASSLHQARGLNTEAFF. In DNA, the CDR3 is TGTGCCAGCAGCTTACACCAAGCTAGGGGTCTGAACACTGAAGCTTTCTTT.

V is TRBV27 and J is TRBJ1-4, with TRBD1 as a possible D gene (6 bases). Trimming took 5 bases from V and 8 from J, leaving 18 bases between them. The length of the CDR3 is 15 residues. The germline CDR1 and CDR2 sequences are MNHEY and SMNVEV (reference sequence). Here the CDR3 DNA reads TGTGCCAGCAGTCGAGCTGGGGGCTTTGAAGAAAAACTGTTTTTT. Its translation is CASSRAGGFEEKLFF.

The chain recombines TRBV12-3 or TRBV12-4 with TRBJ2-5, with D possibly being TRBD2 (6 bases). The CDR3 extends over 13 amino acids. The V gene lost 5 bases and the J gene lost 5 bases, with 12 bases spanning the gap. CDR3 in amino acids: CASSPPGEETQYF. The CDR3 nucleotides are TGTGCCAGCAGTCCACCGGGGGAGGAGACCCAGTACTTC.

The chain couples TRBV9 to TRBJ1-3, with D uncertain. Trimming stripped 3 bases from V and 1 base from J, with 8 bases between. CDR3 size: 14 residues. Germline V gives CDR1 SGDLS, CDR2 YYNGEE. As DNA, the CDR3 is TGTGCCAGCAGCGCACAGACATCTGGAAACACCATATATTTT. This sequence encodes CASSAQTSGNTIYF.

This chain uses TRBV5-1 with TRBJ2-4; the D is unclear. In germline, CDR1 is SGHRS, CDR2 YFSETQ. With 7 bases removed from V and 0 bases from J, the gap between germline ends came to 14 bases. The CDR3 is 15 residues long. The CDR3 DNA reads TGCGCCAGCGCCTTAAGTGCAGTAGCCAAAAACATTCAGTACTTC. It yields the protein CASALSAVAKNIQYF.

The chain couples TRBV27 to TRBJ2-7, with 7 bases identical to TRBD2. The trim removed 0 bases at V and 7 bases at J, leaving 12 bases unmatched. The CDR3 contains 16 residues. Germline CDR1 MNHEY, CDR2 SMNVEV (reference sequence). CDR3 nucleotide sequence: TGTGCCAGCAGTTTATCTCTGCGGGGGTGGTCGGTAGAGCAGTACTTC. Its protein product is CASSLSLRGWSVEQYF.

The chain combines TRBV28 with TRBJ1-2; D gene unclear. CDR3 length: 13 amino acids. The germline V and J ends were trimmed by 2 bases and 7 bases, with 11 bases remaining between them. CDR1 is MDHEN and CDR2 is SYDVKM in the germline V gene. CDR3 nucleotides: TGTGCCAGCAGTTTACCCCAGTCGTCTGGCTACACCTTC. Translation: CASSLPQSSGYTF.

The chain is built from TRBV19 and TRBJ1-5, with unresolved D. CDR3 length: 15 residues. Germline values: CDR1 LNHDA, CDR2 SQIVND (reference sequence). Trimming removed 0 bases at V and 1 base at J, with 7 bases between. In DNA, the CDR3 is TGTGCCAGTAGTATAGAGGGCCGAAGCAATCAGCCCCAGCATTTT. Protein: CASSIEGRSNQPQHF.

The genes are TRBV30 and TRBJ2-2; 9 bases are shared with TRBD1. Germline trimming cut 4 bases from V and 2 bases from J; bases unmatched to any gene: 11. CDR1 and CDR2 from the germline V gene are GTSNPN and SVGIG (reference sequence). The length of the CDR3 is 17 residues. The CDR3 DNA follows: TGTGCCTGGATGGGTGTGGGACAGGGTGCTAACACCGGGGAGCTGTTTTTT. Amino acids: CAWMGVGQGANTGELFF.

V and J are TRBV18 and TRBJ2-2; D uncertain. V lost 2 bases, J lost 6 bases, and 4 bases lay in between. CDR3 length equals 12 residues. Germline V CDR1 and CDR2: KGHSH, LQKENI. CDR3 sequence: CASSPGPGELFF. CDR3 nucleotides: TGTGCCAGCTCACCAGGGCCCGGGGAGCTGTTTTTT. The complete variable domain, with remaining parts taken from reference TRBV18 and TRBJ2-2, reads NAGVMQNPRHLVRRRGQEARLRCSPMKGHSHVYWYRQLPEEGLKFMVYLQKENIIDESGMPKERFSAEFPKEGPSILRIQQVVRGDSAAYFCASSPGPGELFFGEGSRLTVL.